This paragraph reports one T cell receptor (beta chain). The V and J ends lost 5 bases and 2 bases, in that order; junction bases with no gene match: 18. Per germline, CDR1 SGHTA and CDR2 FQGNSA. The length of the CDR3 is 19 residues. Indicated treatment: randomized to nivolumab then ipilimumab (arm A) or the reverse (arm B). TCRdb's table, derived via immunoSEQ multiplex PCR, lists solely in-frame clones and lacks some. Among tens of thousands of clones listed, 70% to 90% were seen once. This specimen comes from a study of sequential checkpoint blockade in melanoma. In the study overall: Patients were randomized 1:1 to nivolumab-then-ipilimumab or ipilimumab-then-nivolumab first-line.

The source material was CD8+ T cells sorted from blood (inferred from file names), sampled from a patient given nivolumab and ipilimumab in sequence. The receptor's source is a human donor with melanoma. This chain links TRBV7-2 with TRBJ2-7, with TRBD1 matching over 10 bases. DNA of the CDR3: TGTGCCAGCAGCCAGCGGGACAGGGGCTTTTCGCGGGGTGCCTACGAGCAGTACTTC. This codes for CASSQRDRGFSRGAYEQYF.